These T cell receptor beta chains were read from a single sample in a study of chemoradiotherapy in HPV16-positive cancers. The data were produced by immunoSEQ multiplex PCR, yet TCRdb's version contains in-frame clones alone and is incomplete. In the table there are around 3,500 clones, approximately 94% of which are singletons. Sequencing was performed on tumor tissue, taken from a patient who underwent chemoradiotherapy. These receptors were collected from a human donor with HPV-associated anogenital cancer. Each CDR3 is given with its conserved first and last residue. The D gene is left open where the match is weak. Size values are once, few and many counts, or a class for expanded clones, and some rows have none.

clone_size	v_call	d_call	j_call	cdr3_nt	cdr3_aa
-	TRBV9	TRBD1	TRBJ1-3	TGTGCCAGCAGCCGAAGCTCGGACAGGGGTACTAGTGGCTTAGGAAACACCATATATTTT	CASSRSSDRGTSGLGNTIYF
-	TRBV27	-	TRBJ2-7	TGTGCCAGCAGTAGTCTAGCGTTGAGGGGTTACGAGCAGTACTTC	CASSSLALRGYEQYF
-	TRBV25-1	TRBD1	TRBJ2-7	TGTGCCAGCAGTGGACAGGGGTTTTCCTACGAGCAGTACTTC	CASSGQGFSYEQYF
-	TRBV29-1	-	TRBJ1-2	TGCAGCGTTGATCGGGCAGGGGTTTTTAACTATGGCTACACCTTC	CSVDRAGVFNYGYTF
-	TRBV27	TRBD1	TRBJ2-2	TGTGCCAGCAGCGATTGGGACAGAACGACCGGGGAGCTGTTTTTT	CASSDWDRTTGELFF
-	TRBV4-1	-	TRBJ2-5	TGCGCCAGCAGCCAAGATTCAGGACGGACGGTCCGACAAGAGACCCAGTACTTC	CASSQDSGRTVRQETQYF
-	TRBV29-1	TRBD1	TRBJ1-2	TGCAGCGTCTCTACCGGGACAGGGTTGCGCTATGGCTACACCTTC	CSVSTGTGLRYGYTF
-	TRBV19	TRBD1	TRBJ1-1	TGTGCCAGTACCTCGCCGGGACAGGGGGCGACTGAAGCTTTCTTT	CASTSPGQGATEAFF
-	TRBV28	TRBD1	TRBJ2-7	TGTGCCAGCACCCCCGGGACAGACCATCACGAGCAGTACTTC	CASTPGTDHHEQYF
-	TRBV5-1	-	TRBJ2-1	TGCGCCAGCAGCTTGGGGCAGGGGCAGGTCCGGAAGCAGTTCTTC	CASSLGQGQVRKQFF
-	TRBV28	-	TRBJ1-3	TGTGCCAGCTGCTCCCCGGGACGGAGCTCTGGAAACACCATATATTTT	CASCSPGRSSGNTIYF
few	TRBV5-1	-	TRBJ1-1	TGCGCCAGCAGCCCCGGGGGGGGCATCCCAGAAGCTTTCTTT	CASSPGGGIPEAFF
-	TRBV11-2	-	TRBJ2-7	TGTGCCAGCAGCTTAGAGGCGGCGGGGCACTACGAGCAGTACTTC	CASSLEAAGHYEQYF
-	TRBV19	-	TRBJ2-5	TGTGCCAGTAGTACCTCAGCTCGAGGGGAGCAGTACTTC	CASSTSARGEQYF